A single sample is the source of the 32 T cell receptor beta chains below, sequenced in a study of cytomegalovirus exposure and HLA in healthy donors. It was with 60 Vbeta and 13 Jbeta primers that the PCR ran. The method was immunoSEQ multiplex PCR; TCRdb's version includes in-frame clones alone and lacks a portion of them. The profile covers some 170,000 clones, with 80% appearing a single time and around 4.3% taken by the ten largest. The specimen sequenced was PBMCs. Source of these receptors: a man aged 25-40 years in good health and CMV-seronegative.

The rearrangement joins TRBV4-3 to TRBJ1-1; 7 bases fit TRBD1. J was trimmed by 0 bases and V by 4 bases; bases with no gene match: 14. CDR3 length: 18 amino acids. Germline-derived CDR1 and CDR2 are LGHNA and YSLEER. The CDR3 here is CASSPRTGQEIMNTEAFF. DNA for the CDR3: TGCGCCAGCAGCCCGAGGACAGGCCAAGAAATAATGAACACTGAAGCTTTCTTT.

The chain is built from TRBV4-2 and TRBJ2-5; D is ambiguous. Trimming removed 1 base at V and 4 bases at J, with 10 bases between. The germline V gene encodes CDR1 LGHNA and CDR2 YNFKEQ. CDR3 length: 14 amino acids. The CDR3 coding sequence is TGTGCCAGCAGCCAAGGCCGGGTTGGAGAGACCCAGTACTTC. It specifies CASSQGRVGETQYF.

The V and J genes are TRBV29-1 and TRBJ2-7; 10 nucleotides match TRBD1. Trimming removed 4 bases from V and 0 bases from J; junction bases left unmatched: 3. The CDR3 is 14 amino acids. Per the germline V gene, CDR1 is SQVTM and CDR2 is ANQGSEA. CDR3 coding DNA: TGCAGCGTTGGGACAGGGGGGAGCTCCTACGAGCAGTACTTC. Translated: CSVGTGGSSYEQYF.

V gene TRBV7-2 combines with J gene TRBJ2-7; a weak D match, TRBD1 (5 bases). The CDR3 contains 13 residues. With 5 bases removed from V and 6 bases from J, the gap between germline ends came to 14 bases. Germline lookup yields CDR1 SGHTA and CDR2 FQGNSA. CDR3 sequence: CASSGLGAGEQYF. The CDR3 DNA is TGTGCCAGCAGCGGGTTAGGGGCTGGCGAGCAGTACTTC.

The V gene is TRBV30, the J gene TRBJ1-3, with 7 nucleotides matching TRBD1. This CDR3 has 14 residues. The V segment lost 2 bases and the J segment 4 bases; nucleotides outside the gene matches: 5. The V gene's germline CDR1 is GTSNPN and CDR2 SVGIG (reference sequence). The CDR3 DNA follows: TGTGCCTGGAGTCCTGGGACAGTGGGAAACACCATATATTTT. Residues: CAWSPGTVGNTIYF.

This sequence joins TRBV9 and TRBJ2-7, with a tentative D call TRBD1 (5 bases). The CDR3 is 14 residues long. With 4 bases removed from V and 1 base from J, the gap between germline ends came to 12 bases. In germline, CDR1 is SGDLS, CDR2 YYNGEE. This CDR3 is CASSQGGASYEQYF. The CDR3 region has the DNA TGTGCCAGCAGCCAGGGTGGGGCTTCCTACGAGCAGTACTTC.

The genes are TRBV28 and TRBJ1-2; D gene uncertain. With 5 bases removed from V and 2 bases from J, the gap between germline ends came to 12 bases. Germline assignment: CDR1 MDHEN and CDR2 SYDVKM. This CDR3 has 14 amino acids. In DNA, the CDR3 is TGTGCCAGCAGTCTTGGGAGTAAGAACTATGGCTACACCTTC. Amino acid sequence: CASSLGSKNYGYTF.

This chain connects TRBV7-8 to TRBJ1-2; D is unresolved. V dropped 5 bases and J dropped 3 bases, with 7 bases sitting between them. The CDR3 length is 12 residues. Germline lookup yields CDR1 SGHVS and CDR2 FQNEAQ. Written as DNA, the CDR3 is TGTGCCAGCAGCCATACTGACTATGGCTACACCTTC. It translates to CASSHTDYGYTF.

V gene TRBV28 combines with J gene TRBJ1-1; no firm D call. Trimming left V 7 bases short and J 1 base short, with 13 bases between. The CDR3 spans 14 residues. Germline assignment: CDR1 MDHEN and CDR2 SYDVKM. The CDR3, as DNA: TGTGCCAGCACCGGAGACCTAAGGAACACTGAAGCTTTCTTT. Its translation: CASTGDLRNTEAFF.

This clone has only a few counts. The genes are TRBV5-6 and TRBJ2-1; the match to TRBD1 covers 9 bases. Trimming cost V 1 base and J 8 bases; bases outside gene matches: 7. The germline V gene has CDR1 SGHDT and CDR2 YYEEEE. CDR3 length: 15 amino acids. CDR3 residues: CASSLFDRGYDEQFF. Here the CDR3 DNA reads TGTGCCAGCAGCTTGTTTGACAGGGGGTACGATGAGCAGTTCTTC.

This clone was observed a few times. This CDR3 is CSVGWRGPAEGGYTF. CDR3 bases: TGCAGCGTTGGATGGAGGGGCCCGGCTGAAGGGGGCTACACCTTC. J is TRBJ1-2 and V is TRBV29-1, with D possibly being TRBD1 (5 bases). Germline V gives CDR1 SQVTM, CDR2 ANQGSEA. The V gene lost 4 bases and the J gene lost 8 bases, with 23 bases spanning the gap. The CDR3 loop spans 15 amino acids.

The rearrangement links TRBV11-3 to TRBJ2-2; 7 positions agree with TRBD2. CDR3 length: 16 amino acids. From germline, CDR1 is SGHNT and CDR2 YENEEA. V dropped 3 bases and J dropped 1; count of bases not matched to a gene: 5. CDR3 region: CASSLMGEGNTGELFF. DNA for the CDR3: TGTGCCAGCAGCTTGATGGGGGAGGGGAACACCGGGGAGCTGTTTTTT.

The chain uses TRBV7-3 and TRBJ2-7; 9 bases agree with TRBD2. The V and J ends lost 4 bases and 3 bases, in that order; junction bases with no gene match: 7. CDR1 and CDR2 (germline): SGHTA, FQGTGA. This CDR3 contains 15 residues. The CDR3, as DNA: TGTGCCAGCAGCTGGAGCGGGGGGCTAAGCTACGAGCAGTACTTC. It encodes CASSWSGGLSYEQYF.

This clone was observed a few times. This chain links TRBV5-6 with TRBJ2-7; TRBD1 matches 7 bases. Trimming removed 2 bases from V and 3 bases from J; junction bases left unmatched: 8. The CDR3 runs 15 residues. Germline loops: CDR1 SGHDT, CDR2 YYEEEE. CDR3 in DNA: TGTGCCAGCAGCTTTCGAGACAGGGCTAACTACGAGCAGTACTTC. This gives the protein CASSFRDRANYEQYF.

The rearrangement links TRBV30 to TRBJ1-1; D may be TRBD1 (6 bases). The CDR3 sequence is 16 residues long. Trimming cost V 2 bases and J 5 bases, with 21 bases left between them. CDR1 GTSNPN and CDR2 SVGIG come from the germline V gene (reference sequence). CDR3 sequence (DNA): TGTGCCTGGAGTTTAACATCATTTACAGGGAGAACTGAAGCTTTCTTT. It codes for CAWSLTSFTGRTEAFF.

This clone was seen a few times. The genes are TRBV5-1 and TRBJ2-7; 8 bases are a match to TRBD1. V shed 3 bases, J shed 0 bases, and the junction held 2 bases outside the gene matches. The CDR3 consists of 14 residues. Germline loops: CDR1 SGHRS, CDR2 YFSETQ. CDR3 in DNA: TGCGCCAGCAGCTGGACAGGGAGCTCCTACGAGCAGTACTTC. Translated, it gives CASSWTGSSYEQYF.

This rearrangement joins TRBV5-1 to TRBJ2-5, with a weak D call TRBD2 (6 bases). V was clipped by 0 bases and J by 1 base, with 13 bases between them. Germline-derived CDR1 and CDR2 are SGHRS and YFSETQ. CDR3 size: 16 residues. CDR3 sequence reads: CASSLAVGGFQETQYF. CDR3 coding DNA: TGCGCCAGCAGCTTGGCGGTTGGGGGGTTCCAAGAGACCCAGTACTTC.

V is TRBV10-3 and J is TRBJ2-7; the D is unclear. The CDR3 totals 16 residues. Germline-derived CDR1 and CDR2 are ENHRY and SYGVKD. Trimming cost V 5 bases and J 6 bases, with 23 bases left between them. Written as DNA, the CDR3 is TGTGCCATCAGTCCCCATACACCTGAGGATCTCGGCGAGCAGTACTTC. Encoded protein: CAISPHTPEDLGEQYF.

The CDR3 DNA reads as TGCGCCAGCAGCTTTGGACGGGAGGCTTACGAGCAGTACTTC. It specifies CASSFGREAYEQYF. The rearrangement uses TRBV5-1 and TRBJ2-7, with 7 bases that match TRBD2. CDR3 size: 14 residues. V shed 2 bases, J shed 4 bases, and the junction held 6 bases outside the gene matches. Germline loops: CDR1 SGHRS, CDR2 YFSETQ. Full variable domain (outside the CDR3, taken from reference TRBV5-1 and TRBJ2-7): KAGVTQTPRYLIKTRGQQVTLSCSPISGHRSVSWYQQTPGQGLQFLFEYFSETQRNKGNFPGRFSGRQFSNSRSEMNVSTLELGDSALYLCASSFGREAYEQYFGPGTRLTVT.

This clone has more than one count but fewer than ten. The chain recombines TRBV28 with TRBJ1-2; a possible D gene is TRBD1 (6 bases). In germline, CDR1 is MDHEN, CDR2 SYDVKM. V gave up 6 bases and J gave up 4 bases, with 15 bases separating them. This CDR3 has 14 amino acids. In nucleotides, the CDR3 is TGTGCCAGCAGGTTAGCCAGGGGCAGCTATGGCTACACCTTC. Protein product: CASRLARGSYGYTF.

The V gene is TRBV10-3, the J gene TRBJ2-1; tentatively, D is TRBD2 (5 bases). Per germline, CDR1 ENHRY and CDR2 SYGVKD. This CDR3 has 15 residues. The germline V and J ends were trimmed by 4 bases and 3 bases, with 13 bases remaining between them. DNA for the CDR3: TGTGCCATCAGTGGTAGCAGCGGAGACTACAATGAGCAGTTCTTC. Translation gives CAISGSSGDYNEQFF.

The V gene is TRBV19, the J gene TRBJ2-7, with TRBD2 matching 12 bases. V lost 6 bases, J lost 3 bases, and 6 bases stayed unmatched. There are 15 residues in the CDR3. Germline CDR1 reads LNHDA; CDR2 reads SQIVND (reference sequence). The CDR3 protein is CASSRLTSGSYEQYF. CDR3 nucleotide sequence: TGTGCCAGTAGCAGGTTGACTAGCGGGAGCTACGAGCAGTACTTC.

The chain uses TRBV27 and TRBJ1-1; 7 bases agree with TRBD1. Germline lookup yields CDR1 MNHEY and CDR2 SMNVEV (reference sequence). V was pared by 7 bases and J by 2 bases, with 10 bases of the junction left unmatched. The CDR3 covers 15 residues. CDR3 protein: CASTLNRGLNTEAFF. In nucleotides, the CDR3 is TGTGCCAGCACTCTGAACAGGGGACTTAACACTGAAGCTTTCTTT.

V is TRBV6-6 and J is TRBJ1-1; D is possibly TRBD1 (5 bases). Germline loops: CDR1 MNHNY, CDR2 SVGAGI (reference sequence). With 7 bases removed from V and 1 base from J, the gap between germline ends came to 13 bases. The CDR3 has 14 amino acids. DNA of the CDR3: TGTGCCAGCACCCCGGGGGTTCCGAACACTGAAGCTTTCTTT. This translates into CASTPGVPNTEAFF.

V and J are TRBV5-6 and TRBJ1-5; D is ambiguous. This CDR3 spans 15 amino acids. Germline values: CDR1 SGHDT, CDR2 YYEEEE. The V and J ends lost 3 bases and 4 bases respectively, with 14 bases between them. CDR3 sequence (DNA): TGTGCCAGCAGCTCTACCCGAAACCATAATCAGCCCCAGCATTTT. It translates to CASSSTRNHNQPQHF.

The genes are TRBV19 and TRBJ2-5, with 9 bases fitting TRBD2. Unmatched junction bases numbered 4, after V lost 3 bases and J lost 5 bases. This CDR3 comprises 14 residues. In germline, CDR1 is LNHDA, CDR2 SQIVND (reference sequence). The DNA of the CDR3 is TGTGCCAGTAGTATCGGCGGGAGGGGGGAGACCCAGTACTTC. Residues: CASSIGGRGETQYF.

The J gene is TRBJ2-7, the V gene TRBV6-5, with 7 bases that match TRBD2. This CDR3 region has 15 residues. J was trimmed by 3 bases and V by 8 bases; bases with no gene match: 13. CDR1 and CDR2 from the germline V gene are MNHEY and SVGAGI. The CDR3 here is CASARGGRGGYEQYF. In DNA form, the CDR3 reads TGTGCCAGCGCTAGAGGCGGGAGAGGTGGCTACGAGCAGTACTTC.

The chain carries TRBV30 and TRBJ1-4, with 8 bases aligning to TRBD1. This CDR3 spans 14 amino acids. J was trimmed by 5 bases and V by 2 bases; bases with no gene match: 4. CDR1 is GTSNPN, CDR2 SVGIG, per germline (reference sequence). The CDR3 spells CAWSPRQGNEKLFF. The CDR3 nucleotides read TGTGCCTGGAGTCCGAGACAGGGGAATGAAAAACTGTTTTTT.

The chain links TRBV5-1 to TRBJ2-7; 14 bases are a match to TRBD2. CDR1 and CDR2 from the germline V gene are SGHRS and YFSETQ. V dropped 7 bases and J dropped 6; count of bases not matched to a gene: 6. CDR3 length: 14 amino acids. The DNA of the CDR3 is TGCGCCAGCTGTTTAGGGACTAGCGGGAGCGAGCAGTACTTC. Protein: CASCLGTSGSEQYF.

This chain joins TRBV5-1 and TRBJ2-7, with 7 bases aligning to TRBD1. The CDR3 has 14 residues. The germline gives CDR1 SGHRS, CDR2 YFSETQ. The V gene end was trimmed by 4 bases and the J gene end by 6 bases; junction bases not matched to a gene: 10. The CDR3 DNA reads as TGCGCCAGCAGCGGGTGGACAGGAGTAGTCGAGCAGTACTTC. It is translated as CASSGWTGVVEQYF.

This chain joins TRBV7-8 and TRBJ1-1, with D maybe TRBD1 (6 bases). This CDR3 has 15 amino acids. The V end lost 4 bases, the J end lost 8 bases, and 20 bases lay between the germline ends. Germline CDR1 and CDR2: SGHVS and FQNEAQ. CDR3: CASSSWTTPQGEAFF. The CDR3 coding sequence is TGTGCCAGCAGCTCCTGGACCACACCCCAGGGGGAAGCTTTCTTT.

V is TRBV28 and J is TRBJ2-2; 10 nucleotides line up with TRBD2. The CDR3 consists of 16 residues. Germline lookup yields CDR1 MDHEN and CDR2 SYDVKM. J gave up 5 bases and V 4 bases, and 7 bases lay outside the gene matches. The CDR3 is CASSSGLAEKTGELFF. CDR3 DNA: TGTGCCAGCAGTTCCGGACTAGCGGAGAAAACCGGGGAGCTGTTTTTT.